These T cell receptor beta chains were read from a single sample in a study of CD8 T cells in ankylosing spondylitis. A single record per CDR3 protein comes from TCRdb applying MiXCR to the 5' RACE reads. Among fewer than 450,000 distinct CDR3 sequences, more than 15% were seen once, and the ten largest hold 1%. Sequencing was done on a sample of blood, either unsorted or a sorted T cell fraction (not recorded which). The receptor set was obtained from a male donor with ankylosing spondylitis. The CDR3 runs from the conserved cysteine through the conserved F or W. The D gene is left open where the match is weak. For some rows the clone size is stated as once, few or many, or as a class when expanded; others skip it.

D gene: -; J gene: TRBJ2-7; clone size: few; V gene: TRBV20-1; CDR3 DNA: TGCAGTGCGCCGACAGATTTGGACGAGCAGTACTTC; CDR3 protein: CSAPTDLDEQYF
D gene: -; J gene: TRBJ1-4; clone size: -; V gene: TRBV27; CDR3 DNA: TGTGCCAGCAGTTTGCGGGGCTACCCTAATGAAAAACTGTTTTTT; CDR3 protein: CASSLRGYPNEKLFF
D gene: TRBD1; J gene: TRBJ1-1; clone size: -; V gene: TRBV28; CDR3 DNA: TGTGCCAGCGGACAGGGGGCACTCACTGAAGCTTTCTTT; CDR3 protein: CASGQGALTEAFF
D gene: -; J gene: TRBJ1-2; clone size: few; V gene: TRBV6-1; CDR3 DNA: TGTGCCAGCAGAGCGGGGACGGCTAACTATGGCTACACCTTC; CDR3 protein: CASRAGTANYGYTF
D gene: -; J gene: TRBJ2-3; clone size: few; V gene: TRBV20-1; CDR3 DNA: TGCAGTGCCCCTAAGCGGGCGTTTACAGATACGCAGTATTTT; CDR3 protein: CSAPKRAFTDTQYF
D gene: -; J gene: TRBJ2-7; clone size: few; V gene: TRBV6-2/TRBV6-3; CDR3 DNA: TGTGCCAGCGGTTGGGGCCACGAGCAGTACTTC; CDR3 protein: CASGWGHEQYF
D gene: -; J gene: TRBJ2-4; clone size: -; V gene: TRBV7-9; CDR3 DNA: TGTGCCAGCAGCTTAGTTCGGGGAAATGAAAACATTCAGTACTTC; CDR3 protein: CASSLVRGNENIQYF
D gene: TRBD2; J gene: TRBJ2-1; clone size: many; V gene: TRBV12-3/TRBV12-4; CDR3 DNA: TGTGCCAGCAGTTTGGCCGTAGCGGGCAGTTACAATGAGCAGTTCTTC; CDR3 protein: CASSLAVAGSYNEQFF
D gene: -; J gene: TRBJ2-3; clone size: few; V gene: TRBV2; CDR3 DNA: TGTGCCATTGATAGCGGAAATACGCAGTATTTT; CDR3 protein: CAIDSGNTQYF
D gene: TRBD2; J gene: TRBJ2-1; clone size: -; V gene: TRBV7-8; CDR3 DNA: TGTGCCAGCAGCTACGGGGCTAGCGGGAGAAGGAATGAGCAGTTCTTC; CDR3 protein: CASSYGASGRRNEQFF
D gene: -; J gene: TRBJ1-5; clone size: few; V gene: TRBV6-1; CDR3 DNA: TGTGCCAGCAGTCCCAACAGGAGCAATCAGCCCCAGCATTTT; CDR3 protein: CASSPNRSNQPQHF
D gene: -; J gene: TRBJ1-5; clone size: many; V gene: TRBV12-3/TRBV12-4; CDR3 DNA: TGTGCCAGCAGTTTATCCTCTCTTTACGGGGGATCTCAGCCCCAGCATTTT; CDR3 protein: CASSLSSLYGGSQPQHF
D gene: TRBD2; J gene: TRBJ2-3; clone size: -; V gene: TRBV20-1; CDR3 DNA: TGCAGTGCTCCGAAGACTAGCGGGGCCGGAGATACGCAGTATTTT; CDR3 protein: CSAPKTSGAGDTQYF
D gene: TRBD2; J gene: TRBJ2-1; clone size: few; V gene: TRBV5-1; CDR3 DNA: TGCGCCAGCAGCTCTGGACTAGCGGGAGGTATTGAGCAGTTCTTC; CDR3 protein: CASSSGLAGGIEQFF
D gene: -; J gene: TRBJ2-7; clone size: medium-sized; V gene: TRBV20-1; CDR3 DNA: TGCAGTGCCCGACTCTTAGTCATCTACGAGCAGTACTTC; CDR3 protein: CSARLLVIYEQYF
D gene: -; J gene: TRBJ2-5; clone size: -; V gene: TRBV5-6; CDR3 DNA: TGTGCCAGCAGCTCCCCTCGGGCCTCAGGACAGTTCCTCGCCTACGGGGGAACCCAGTACTTC; CDR3 protein: CASSSPRASGQFLAYGGTQYF
D gene: TRBD1; J gene: TRBJ2-7; clone size: -; V gene: TRBV20-1; CDR3 DNA: TGCAGTGCCCAAGACCCGGGACAGGGGGGCTCCTACGAGCAGTACTTC; CDR3 protein: CSAQDPGQGGSYEQYF
D gene: -; J gene: TRBJ2-3; clone size: -; V gene: TRBV7-2; CDR3 DNA: TGTGCCAGCAGCTTAGGGCAGGGCGCTAATACGCAGTATTTT; CDR3 protein: CASSLGQGANTQYF
D gene: -; J gene: TRBJ2-3; clone size: many; V gene: TRBV12-3/TRBV12-4; CDR3 DNA: TGTGCCAGCAGTTTAACTTTCCCCACAGATACGCAGTATTTT; CDR3 protein: CASSLTFPTDTQYF
D gene: TRBD1; J gene: TRBJ2-1; clone size: -; V gene: TRBV19; CDR3 DNA: TGTGCCAGTAGCCGACAGGGGCCAAAACTCAATGAGCAGTTCTTC; CDR3 protein: CASSRQGPKLNEQFF
D gene: TRBD1; J gene: TRBJ1-2; clone size: -; V gene: TRBV7-9; CDR3 DNA: TGTGCCAGCAACTTACTACAGGGGGCCTATGGCTACACCTTC; CDR3 protein: CASNLLQGAYGYTF
D gene: -; J gene: TRBJ2-2; clone size: -; V gene: TRBV5-5; CDR3 DNA: TGTGCCAGCAGCTTGCGGGACACCCACACCGGGGAGCTGTTTTTT; CDR3 protein: CASSLRDTHTGELFF
D gene: TRBD2; J gene: TRBJ2-7; clone size: -; V gene: TRBV6-2/TRBV6-3; CDR3 DNA: TGTGCCAGCAATAGCGGGAGAAACCCTTTCTCCTACGAGCAGTACTTC; CDR3 protein: CASNSGRNPFSYEQYF
D gene: TRBD1; J gene: TRBJ1-1; clone size: -; V gene: TRBV5-1; CDR3 DNA: TGCGCCAGCAGCCCAGGACAGGGGACGGACGCTTTCTTT; CDR3 protein: CASSPGQGTDAFF
D gene: -; J gene: TRBJ1-1; clone size: -; V gene: TRBV20-1; CDR3 DNA: TGCAGTGCTAGAGATGGCGGGATCCCTGAAGCTTTCTTT; CDR3 protein: CSARDGGIPEAFF
D gene: -; J gene: TRBJ1-1; clone size: -; V gene: TRBV18; CDR3 DNA: TGTGCCAGCTCACCTCGACAGGCCACGGCCTTCATGAACACTGAAGCTTTCTTT; CDR3 protein: CASSPRQATAFMNTEAFF
D gene: TRBD2; J gene: TRBJ2-5; clone size: -; V gene: TRBV7-2; CDR3 DNA: TGTGCCAGCAGCTTAGGGACTAGCAGGGGCCAAGAGACCCAGTACTTC; CDR3 protein: CASSLGTSRGQETQYF
D gene: -; J gene: TRBJ2-7; clone size: few; V gene: TRBV28; CDR3 DNA: TGTGCCAGCAGTTTTGGAGTCCACGAGCAGTACTTC; CDR3 protein: CASSFGVHEQYF
D gene: TRBD2; J gene: TRBJ2-7; clone size: -; V gene: TRBV24-1; CDR3 DNA: TGTGCCACCAGGGCGACTAGCGGGAGTAACGAGCAGTACTTC; CDR3 protein: CATRATSGSNEQYF
D gene: -; J gene: TRBJ2-3; clone size: -; V gene: TRBV2; CDR3 DNA: TGTGCCAGCAGTAAATGGGGGGCCACAGATACGCAGTATTTT; CDR3 protein: CASSKWGATDTQYF
D gene: -; J gene: TRBJ2-2; clone size: few; V gene: TRBV28; CDR3 DNA: TGTGCCAGCAGTGGGGCCCTTGGTGGAACCGGGGAGCTGTTTTTT; CDR3 protein: CASSGALGGTGELFF
D gene: -; J gene: TRBJ2-7; clone size: -; V gene: TRBV7-8; CDR3 DNA: TGTGCCAGCAGCTTTCCCCCAGGGTTGAACTACGAGCAGTACTTC; CDR3 protein: CASSFPPGLNYEQYF
D gene: -; J gene: TRBJ2-3; clone size: few; V gene: TRBV14; CDR3 DNA: TGTGCCAGCAGCCCCGCATCCAGGCCCACAGATACGCAGTATTTT; CDR3 protein: CASSPASRPTDTQYF
D gene: -; J gene: TRBJ2-5; clone size: -; V gene: TRBV3-1; CDR3 DNA: TGTGCCAGCAGCCAAAGGGGGGGACAGCGAGAGACCCAGCACTTC; CDR3 protein: CASSQRGGQRETQHF
D gene: TRBD1; J gene: TRBJ1-4; clone size: few; V gene: TRBV9; CDR3 DNA: TGTGCCAGCTCGGGACAGGGGGCAACTAATGAAAAACTGTTTTTT; CDR3 protein: CASSGQGATNEKLFF
D gene: -; J gene: TRBJ2-3; clone size: few; V gene: TRBV20-1; CDR3 DNA: TGCAGTGCTAGCGGTTCCACCCAACATACGCAGTATTTT; CDR3 protein: CSASGSTQHTQYF
D gene: TRBD1; J gene: TRBJ1-1; clone size: few; V gene: TRBV27; CDR3 DNA: TGTGCCAGCAGTTTATGGATTGGGACAGCCCTCGTGGAAGCTTTCTTT; CDR3 protein: CASSLWIGTALVEAFF
D gene: -; J gene: TRBJ1-1; clone size: -; V gene: TRBV7-3; CDR3 DNA: TGTGCCAGCAGCTTAGGTCCGCGAGGCACTGAAGCTTTCTTT; CDR3 protein: CASSLGPRGTEAFF
D gene: -; J gene: TRBJ2-5; clone size: -; V gene: TRBV5-1; CDR3 DNA: TGCGCCAGCAGCTTGTTGACAGAAGAGACCCAGTACTTC; CDR3 protein: CASSLLTEETQYF
D gene: -; J gene: TRBJ1-2; clone size: -; V gene: TRBV12-3/TRBV12-4; CDR3 DNA: TGTGCCAGCAGTTTAGCGCTAAGGGGCAGCTCTATGGGCTACACCTTC; CDR3 protein: CASSLALRGSSMGYTF
D gene: -; J gene: TRBJ2-5; clone size: -; V gene: TRBV20-1; CDR3 DNA: TGCAGTGCTAAACTAGTCCAAGAGACCCAGTACTTC; CDR3 protein: CSAKLVQETQYF
D gene: -; J gene: TRBJ1-5; clone size: -; V gene: TRBV27; CDR3 DNA: TGTGCCAGCAGTTGGTCGGGGAACAGCAATCAGCCCCAGCATTTT; CDR3 protein: CASSWSGNSNQPQHF
D gene: -; J gene: TRBJ2-5; clone size: few; V gene: TRBV28; CDR3 DNA: TGTGCCAGCAGTTTATCAGGAGTTGGGGAGACCCAGTACTTC; CDR3 protein: CASSLSGVGETQYF
D gene: TRBD2; J gene: TRBJ2-1; clone size: many; V gene: TRBV7-2; CDR3 DNA: TGTGCCAGCAGCTTAAGTAGCGGGAGCTCCTACAATGAGCAGTTCTTC; CDR3 protein: CASSLSSGSSYNEQFF